The clone carrying this TCR beta chain came up a few times. The target antigen is unknown. The same CDR3 also results from other DNA sequences found in this sample. This entry belongs to a study of beta chain features in type 1 diabetes. Study overall: Summed over all samples, the examined sorted cells came to 90 million to 120 million. Notes on the study in general: PCR might favor shorter templates, equally in patients and controls. Among all four CD4+ subsets, Type 1 diabetes patients had TCRB CDR3s that were moderately but significantly shorter.

Per the germline V gene, CDR1 is MDHEN and CDR2 is SYDVKM. The CDR3 is made up of 12 amino acids. V lost 8 bases, J lost 2 bases, and 9 bases lay in between. Reverse transcription of all isolated RNA meant that expressed TCRB transcripts were sequenced. Sequenced by immunoSEQ multiplex PCR; TCRdb stores in-frame clones only, minus some. Found here are approximately 160,000 clones, 10% of them singletons; the top ten hold around 0.48%. Sorting based on CD45RO/CCR7/CD25/CD127/CD95/CD27 separated CD4+ naive, central memory, regulatory and stem cell-like memory cells. This clonotype was obtained from a man aged 30 to 39 with type 1 diabetes. The sequencing input was central memory CD4+ T cells from blood. The chain recombines TRBV28 with TRBJ1-2; a possible D gene is TRBD1 (5 bases). The CDR3 region has the DNA TGTGCCAGCTCCCCAGGGAACTATGGCTACACCTTC. Translating gives CASSPGNYGYTF.